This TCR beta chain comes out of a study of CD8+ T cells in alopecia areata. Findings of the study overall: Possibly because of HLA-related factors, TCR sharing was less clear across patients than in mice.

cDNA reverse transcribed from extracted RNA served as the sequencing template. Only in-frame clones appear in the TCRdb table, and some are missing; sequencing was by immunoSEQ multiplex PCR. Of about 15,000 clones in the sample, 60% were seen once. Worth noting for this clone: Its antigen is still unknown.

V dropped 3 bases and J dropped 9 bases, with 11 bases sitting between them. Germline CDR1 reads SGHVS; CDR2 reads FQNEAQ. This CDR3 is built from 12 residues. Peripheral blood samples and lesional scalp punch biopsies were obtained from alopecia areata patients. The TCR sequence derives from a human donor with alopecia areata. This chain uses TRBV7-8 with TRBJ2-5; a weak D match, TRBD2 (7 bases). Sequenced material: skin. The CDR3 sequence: CASSFGGGPQYF. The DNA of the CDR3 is TGTGCCAGCAGCTTTGGGGGGGGGCCCCAGTACTTC. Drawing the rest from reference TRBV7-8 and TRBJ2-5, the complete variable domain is GAGVSQSPRYKVAKRGQDVALRCDPISGHVSLFWYQQALGQGPEFLTYFQNEAQLDKSGLPSDRFFAERPEGSVSTLKIQRTQQEDSAVYLCASSFGGGPQYFGPGTRLLVL.